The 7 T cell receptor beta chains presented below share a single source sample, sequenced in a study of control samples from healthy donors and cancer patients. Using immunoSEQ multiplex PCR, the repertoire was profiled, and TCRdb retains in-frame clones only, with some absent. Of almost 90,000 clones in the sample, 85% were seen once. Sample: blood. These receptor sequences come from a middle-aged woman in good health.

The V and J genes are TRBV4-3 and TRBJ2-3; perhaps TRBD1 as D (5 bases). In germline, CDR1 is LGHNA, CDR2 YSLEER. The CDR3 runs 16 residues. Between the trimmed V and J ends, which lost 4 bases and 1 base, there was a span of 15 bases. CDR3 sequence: CASSPGPGRGTDTQYF. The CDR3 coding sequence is TGCGCCAGCAGCCCAGGGCCAGGTCGGGGCACAGATACGCAGTATTTT.

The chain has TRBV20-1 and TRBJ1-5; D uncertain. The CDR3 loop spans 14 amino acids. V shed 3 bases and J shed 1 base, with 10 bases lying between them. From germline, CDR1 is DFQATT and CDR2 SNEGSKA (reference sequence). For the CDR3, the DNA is TGCAGTGCTAGTCTCGCGGGGAGCAATCAGCCCCAGCATTTT. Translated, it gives CSASLAGSNQPQHF.

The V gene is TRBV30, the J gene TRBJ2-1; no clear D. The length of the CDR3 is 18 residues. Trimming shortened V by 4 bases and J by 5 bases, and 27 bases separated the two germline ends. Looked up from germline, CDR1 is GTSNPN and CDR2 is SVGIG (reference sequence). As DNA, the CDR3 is TGTGCCTGGACCGTTCCCTTACTCCGGGCCCCATCCAACAATGAGCAGTTCTTC. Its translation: CAWTVPLLRAPSNNEQFF.

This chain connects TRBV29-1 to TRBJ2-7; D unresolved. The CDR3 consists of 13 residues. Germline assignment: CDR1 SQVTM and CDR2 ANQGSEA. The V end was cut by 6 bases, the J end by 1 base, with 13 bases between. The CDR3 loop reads CSVQGRSSYEQYF. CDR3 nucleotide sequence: TGCAGCGTCCAAGGCAGGTCTTCCTACGAGCAGTACTTC.

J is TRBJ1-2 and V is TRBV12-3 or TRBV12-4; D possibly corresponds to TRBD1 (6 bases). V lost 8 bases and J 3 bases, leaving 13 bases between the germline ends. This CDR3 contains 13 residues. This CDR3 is CASSMGGHYGYTF. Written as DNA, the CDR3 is TGTGCCAGCTCAATGGGGGGGCACTATGGCTACACCTTC.

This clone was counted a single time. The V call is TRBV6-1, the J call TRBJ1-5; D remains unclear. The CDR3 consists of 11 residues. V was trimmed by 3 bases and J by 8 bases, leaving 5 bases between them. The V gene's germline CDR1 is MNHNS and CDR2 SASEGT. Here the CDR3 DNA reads TGTGCCAGCAGTGACGATGAGCCCCAGCATTTT. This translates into CASSDDEPQHF.

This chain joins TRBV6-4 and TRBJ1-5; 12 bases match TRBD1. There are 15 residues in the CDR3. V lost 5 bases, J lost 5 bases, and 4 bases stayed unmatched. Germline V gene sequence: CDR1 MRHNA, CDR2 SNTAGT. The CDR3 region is CASSPGTGGDQPQHF. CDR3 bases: TGTGCCAGCAGTCCCGGGACAGGGGGCGATCAGCCCCAGCATTTT.